The clone carrying this TCR beta chain showed up many times. Its antigen is undetermined. Using its own MiXCR run on the 5' RACE reads, TCRdb lists one record per CDR3 protein. The table shows some 250,000 distinct CDR3 sequences, with about 3.5% occurring only once. This entry is derived from a study of T cells after yellow fever vaccination. General study points: Subsequent booster samples again held most clones from primary vaccination (96% CD4, 85% to 90% CD8). The CD4 and CD8 compartments had a small share of their clonotypes in common.

The CDR3 contains 19 residues. After removal of 5 bases from V and 0 bases from J, the junction contained 14 bases not matched to a gene. Germline CDR1 SGHTA, CDR2 FQGNSA. The rearrangement uses TRBV7-2 and TRBJ2-1; 9 nucleotides agree with TRBD2. The clonotype comes from a man aged 18 to 30 who received the YFV17D yellow fever vaccine. The material was PBMCs, obtained 15 days after the yellow fever booster vaccination. The CDR3: CASSARGLAGLSSYNEQFF. The CDR3 DNA sequence: TGTGCCAGCAGCGCCCGAGGCCTAGCGGGGTTGAGCTCCTACAATGAGCAGTTCTTC.